This T cell receptor beta chain was identified during a study of shared clonotypes between healthy human individuals. About the study: Each donor contributed plates that comprised three CD4 naive, three CD4 memory, two CD8 naive and one CD8 memory. Findings and caveats of the study: Generation of non-shared clonotypes was less probable than generation of clonotypes shared by all four donors. Four donors held 4.5% to 5% of naive CD4 clonotypes in common.

Concerning this clone itself: As yet, its antigen is unknown.

The CDR3 has 17 residues. With 0 bases removed from V and 5 bases from J, the gap between germline ends came to 20 bases. Germline lookup yields CDR1 SGHAT and CDR2 FQDESV (reference sequence). Original methodology: Filtering of immunoSEQ junctional sequences could not match full-length read filtering. Method: immunoSEQ multiplex PCR; TCRdb's copy keeps in-frame clones and lacks some. The D gene and trimming were derived from the DNA, and the V and J assignments and clone size from that table. In the table there are around 2.5 million clones, approximately 93% of which are singletons. This chain links TRBV11-1 with TRBJ2-7; weak D call: TRBD1 (6 bases). Sequenced: naive CD4+ T cells from PBMCs. Specified subset: CD45RA+ positively selected. The receptor comes from a man aged 18-30 years in good health. Some clones in this sample may be carry-over from other donors' samples. CDR3 in DNA: TGTGCCAGCAGCTTAGCCCTTCCCGACAGGTTTAAGCACGAGCAGTACTTC. Translation gives CASSLALPDRFKHEQYF.